This T cell receptor (beta chain) came from a study of cytomegalovirus exposure and HLA in healthy donors (dated by TCRdb to about 2017). Looking at the study overall: In an earlier analysis of roughly 500 of the donors, 276 Gb of sequence data and roughly 100 million unique TCR beta sequences from 180 million or so T cells were reported. Donor age, sex, ethnicity and CMV serostatus were collected together with the repertoire data. The number of typed donors differed by locus: about 620-640 for A, B, C, DRB1 and DQB1; about 520 for DQA1; approximately 600 for DPA1; and 400 to 480 for DPB1. All discovery cohort repertoires had been generated on a single sequencing platform. The T cell repertoires of several hundred subjects were profiled by immunosequencing and related to cytomegalovirus serostatus. Across 398 genotyped donors of the cohort, an average of roughly 230,000 unique TCR beta nucleotide sequences per donor were sequenced, and 15% to 20% of those sequences were non-productive. An earlier analysis of fewer than 700 of the donors applied high-throughput TCR beta sequencing to assess whether each TCR beta V gene segment acted as functional or pseudogenic. The study was designed to test whether signatures of past pathogen exposure could be identified by cataloging public T cell receptors. High-throughput TCR immunosequencing, statistical association of individual TCRs with disease status, and machine learning were combined to predict cytomegalovirus infection status. The genetic ancestry cluster associated with self-reported Caucasian donors included approximately 85% of the 300 to 400 genotyped donors. In a later genetic analysis, genome-wide SNP genotypes for about 65% of the roughly 700 donors were used, and that subset was treated as a discovery cohort. The later analysis used no new phenotypic data to find candidate immune exposures, relying instead on TCR beta sequences and their occurrence across donors. Besides the first cohort of hundreds of subjects, a separate validation cohort made up of roughly 130 different subjects was used. Approximately 300 gigabases of sequencing data and approximately 84 million unique TCR sequences were included in an early release covering around 600 HLA-typed donors. Roughly 5 DR-DQ haplotypes were handled as single units for association and clustering, since linkage in the cohort was strong. A later analysis re-analyzed previously published TCR beta repertoires from 600 to 850 donors and added high-resolution HLA genotyping to study TCR occurrence patterns. Class I and class II HLA loci were covered by the typing at four-digit resolution.

V and J are truncated by 2 bases and 2 bases respectively, leaving an intervening sequence of 7 bases. CDR1 and CDR2, looked up from the germline V gene, are SGHTA and FQGTGA. The CDR3 goes from the cysteine to the phenylalanine over 14 residues. Kept here is only the CDR3 DNA, which spans 42 bases and is read in frame from base 1. In total, 500 to 700 healthy bone marrow donors made up the cohort. Cohort members were all nominally healthy when sampled, although unrecorded immune exposures were likely present. Of the 700 or so cohort members, about 270 had a positive CMV serostatus and about 400 had a negative one, while no CMV serostatus was recorded for the donor. Each donor provided a peripheral blood sample, and peripheral blood mononuclear cells were used for TCR beta sequencing. The Qiagen DNeasy Blood Extraction Kit was used to extract genomic DNA from the blood cell samples. Library preparation employed the immunoSEQ multiplex PCR assay. For the multiplex PCR, a mixture combining 60 forward primers for TCR Vbeta segments and 13 reverse primers for TCR Jbeta segments was used. The CDR3 region of rearranged TCR beta genes was amplified from genomic DNA by a multiplex PCR assay. Amplified TCR beta libraries were sequenced as 87-base-pair reads on the Illumina HiSeq System. The original pipeline was this. A later analysis counted approximately 74 million unique TCR beta chains across the 650 to 800 repertoires, and some 11 million of these chains were shared by at least two donors. A nearest-neighbor algorithm error-corrected the raw reads and collapsed the reads into unique sequences, merging closely related sequences to remove PCR and sequencing errors. CDR3 sequences were aligned to IMGT reference sequences to assign V, D and J gene segments. For a sequence to be retained, a match of at least six nucleotides was required to both a V gene segment and a J gene segment. A rearrangement was called productive if the CDR3 had no stop codons and remained in frame with V and J, and every other rearrangement was called non-productive. Following IMGT convention, CDR3 was defined as the stretch from the second conserved V-encoded cysteine to the conserved J-encoded phenylalanine. In an earlier analysis of 550 to 650 of the donors, sequences lacking an unambiguous match to a single V gene segment were excluded. In an earlier analysis of 587 of the donors, V segments were called functional above 56.7% productive rearrangements and were called segregating when the between-donor standard deviation exceeded 5%. A statistical classification framework was developed to diagnose cytomegalovirus status using the catalog of TCR beta chain sequences. V and J gene assignment, in a later analysis, came from comparing TCR nucleotide sequences with IMGT/GENE-DB human TR gene sequences. The TCRdist pipeline was used in a later analysis to assign CDR3 sequences and most-parsimonious VDJ recombination scenarios. In a later analysis, each TCR beta chain was defined by its CDR3 amino acid sequence together with its V-gene family, and reads lacking a unique V-gene family were excluded. A later analysis removed 500 to 600 highly shared, low-generation-probability nucleotide sequences to deal with suspected cross-contamination and a sequencing artifact. For each public chain, a later analysis derived a clonal expansion index from normalized ranks of inferred template counts within each repertoire. Generation probabilities in a later analysis came from a VDJ recombination model fitted to out-of-frame rearrangements, and those results were checked against IGoR. In a later analysis, TCR-TCR, TCR-HLA and TCR-CMV co-occurrence was scored with hypergeometric tests, and a repertoire-size bias correction was applied to TCR pairs. False discovery rates were estimated in a later analysis by permuting HLA or CMV assignments 20 times. In a later analysis, co-occurring TCRs were grouped using DBSCAN, with TCRdist sequence similarity added in when clustering inside HLA-allele-positive subsets. Repertoires with fewer than 30,000 or more than 120,000 public chains, plus five repertoires with anomalous nucleotide sharing, were excluded from co-occurrence clustering. TCRdb took over this immuneACCESS table, retaining in-frame rearrangements with V and J assigned. Such tables are incomplete; in checked studies, under half of the missing clones stem from an unresolved V gene, and the remainder is unexplained. D and trimming come from the DNA, and the V and J calls and clone size come from that table. The sample data list 35,000 to 50,000 clones, and around 65% of these were observed just once. The top ten clonotypes cover approximately 8.4% of the sample.

Paper-wide results and their limitations: The authors suggested that the approach could potentially be generalized to other disease states and immunological phenotypes. A later analysis found that HLA-associated TCR beta chains were more clonally expanded and had lower generation probabilities than equally common non-associated chains. This cohort had only TCR beta chains sequenced, and the lack of alpha or paired-chain data limited which features could be detected. In a later analysis, the rate of TCR association differed among HLA loci, with DRB1 alleles having the most associated TCRs and HLA-C alleles having the fewest. In both the original and validation cohorts, the classifier was reported to diagnose cytomegalovirus status with high specificity and sensitivity. The earlier analysis of 587 of the donors excluded 15 to 20 rarely observed V segments, including chromosome 9 orphons, because counts were too low. An association between a missense DCLRE1C variant and V-gene and J-gene trimming of TCR beta chains was found in a later genetic analysis and replicated in an independent cohort. A further reported finding was that TCR beta sequences accurately predicted the HLA-A and HLA-B alleles for most subjects in the first cohort. In a later analysis, around 17,000 TCR beta sequences were associated with specific HLA alleles at a false discovery rate of 0.05. Most TCR sequences were seen in very few donors, while some public TCRs were found in many individuals. Assigning TCR associations to individual alleles was difficult when HLA alleles, especially DR and DQ, strongly co-occurred. Sequencing depth was assumed to be roughly uniform across donors in the presence/absence analyses, though that assumption may not hold. A group of highly shared sequence variants was considered likely to be a technical artifact of the sequencing pipeline. In a later genetic analysis, fewer N-insertions in productive TCRs were reported among donors in an Asian-associated ancestry cluster than the 666-donor mean. Linkage disequilibrium might explain the correlated functional status among segregating V segments, but an unknown experimental factor could not be excluded. Because the 87-base-pair reads could not distinguish some IMGT-functional V segments, including TRBV6-2 and TRBV6-3, those segments were excluded. In the study, approximately 160 TCR beta chains were listed as associated with cytomegalovirus. An earlier analysis of approximately 500 of the donors showed that most TCR beta V segments appeared in productive rearrangements either about 87% or about 30% of the time, which broadly matched IMGT annotations. CMV serostatus was the only immune exposure information available for the cohort. Several of the top co-occurrence clusters appeared to be linked to parvovirus B19, influenza, CMV and Epstein-Barr virus, according to a later analysis. In vitro tests confirmed that a few of the cytomegalovirus-associated TCR beta chains recognize cytomegalovirus antigens. In a later analysis, most CMV-associated TCR beta chains were found to appear HLA-restricted, with HLA associations seemingly driven largely by CMV exposure. Because some donors lacked HLA typing at each locus, the association tests relied only on the typed subset.

Of note for this clone: There is no known antigen for this receptor. Base qualities are missing; no much larger clone stands one base away.

The V gene is TRBV7-3 and the J gene is TRBJ1-3; no D gene is confidently identified. The receptor was derived from a human donor in good health. Material for sequencing was PBMCs. The nucleotide sequence is TGTGCCAGCAGCTTAGGCCACACTGGAAACACCATATATTTT. Its product reads: CASSLGHTGNTIYF.